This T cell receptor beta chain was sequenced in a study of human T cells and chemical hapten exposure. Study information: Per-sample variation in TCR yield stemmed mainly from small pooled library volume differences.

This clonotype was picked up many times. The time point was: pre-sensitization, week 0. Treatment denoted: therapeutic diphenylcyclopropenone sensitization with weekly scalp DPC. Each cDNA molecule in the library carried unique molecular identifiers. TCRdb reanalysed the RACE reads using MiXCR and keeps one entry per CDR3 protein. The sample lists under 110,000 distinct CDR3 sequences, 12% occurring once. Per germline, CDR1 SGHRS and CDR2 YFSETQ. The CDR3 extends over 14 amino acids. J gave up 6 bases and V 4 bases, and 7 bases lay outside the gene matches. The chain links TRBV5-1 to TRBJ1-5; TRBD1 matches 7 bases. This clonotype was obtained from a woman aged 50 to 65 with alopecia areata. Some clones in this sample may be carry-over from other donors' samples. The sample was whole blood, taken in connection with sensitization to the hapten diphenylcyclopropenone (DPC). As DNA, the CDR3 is TGCGCCAGCAGCCTTTACAGGGGTGGTCAGCCCCAGCATTTT. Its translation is CASSLYRGGQPQHF.